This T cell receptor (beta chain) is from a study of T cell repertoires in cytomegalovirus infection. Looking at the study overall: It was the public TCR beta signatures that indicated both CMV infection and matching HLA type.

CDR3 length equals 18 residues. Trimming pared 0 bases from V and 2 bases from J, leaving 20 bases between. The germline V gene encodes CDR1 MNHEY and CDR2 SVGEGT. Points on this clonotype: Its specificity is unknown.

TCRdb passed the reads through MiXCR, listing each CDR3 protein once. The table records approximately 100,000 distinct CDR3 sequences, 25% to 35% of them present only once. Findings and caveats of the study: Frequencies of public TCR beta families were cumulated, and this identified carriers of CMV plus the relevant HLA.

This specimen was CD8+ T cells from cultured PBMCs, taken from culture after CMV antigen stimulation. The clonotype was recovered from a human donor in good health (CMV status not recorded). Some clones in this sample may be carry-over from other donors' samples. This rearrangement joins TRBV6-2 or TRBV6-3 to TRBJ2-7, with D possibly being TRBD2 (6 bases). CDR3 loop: CASSYSKVARSGAYEQYF. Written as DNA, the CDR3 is TGTGCCAGCAGTTACTCGAAGGTAGCGAGGTCGGGGGCCTACGAGCAGTACTTC.